A selection of T cell receptor beta chains follows, all from one sample in a study of spatial heterogeneity in lung cancer. TCRdb redid the calling of the 5' RACE reads with MiXCR, one entry per CDR3 protein. The sample contains approximately 6,900 distinct CDR3 sequences, about 3.9% of which appear only once. The sample in question was normal lung tissue next to the tumor, obtained at surgery. These receptors all come from a female donor with early-stage non-small cell lung cancer. Each CDR3 is given with its conserved first and last residue. The D gene is left open where the match is weak. Size values are once, few and many counts, or a class for expanded clones, and some rows have none.

CDR3: CSARPTSGTDTQYF
DNA: TGCAGTGCTAGACCGACTAGTGGCACAGATACGCAGTATTTT
V: TRBV20-1
D: NA
J: TRBJ2-3
size: many

CDR3: CSARFPTGRSEKLFF
DNA: TGCAGTGCTAGATTTCCGACAGGGAGGAGCGAAAAACTGTTTTTT
V: TRBV20-1
D: TRBD1
J: TRBJ1-4
size: medium-sized

CDR3: CASSYPDAILYEQYF
DNA: TGTGCCAGCAGTTACCCCGACGCCATCCTCTACGAGCAGTACTTC
V: TRBV6-5
D: NA
J: TRBJ2-7
size: NA

CDR3: CSARDLNRGSEQYF
DNA: TGCAGTGCTAGAGATCTCAACAGGGGATCCGAGCAGTACTTC
V: TRBV20-1
D: TRBD1
J: TRBJ2-7
size: medium-sized

CDR3: CASSISDEKLFF
DNA: TGTGCCAGCAGCATCTCGGACGAAAAACTGTTTTTT
V: TRBV5-6
D: NA
J: TRBJ1-4
size: many

CDR3: CASSVRDTYAGELFF
DNA: TGTGCCAGCAGTGTCCGGGACACATATGCCGGGGAGCTGTTTTTT
V: TRBV6-1
D: NA
J: TRBJ2-2
size: many

CDR3: CASSPGLAGETDTQYF
DNA: TGTGCCAGCAGTCCCGGACTAGCGGGGGAAACAGATACGCAGTATTTT
V: TRBV28
D: TRBD2
J: TRBJ2-3
size: medium-sized

CDR3: CSARDITGGNTEAFF
DNA: TGCAGTGCTAGAGATATTACAGGGGGGAACACTGAAGCTTTCTTT
V: TRBV20-1
D: TRBD1
J: TRBJ1-1
size: medium-sized

CDR3: CASSLARYTGGTEAFF
DNA: TGTGCCAGCAGCTTGGCCCGGTACACAGGGGGCACTGAAGCTTTCTTT
V: TRBV5-4
D: TRBD1
J: TRBJ1-1
size: many

CDR3: CSARDQGSHTQHF
DNA: TGCAGTGCTAGAGATCAGGGGAGCCATACGCAGCATTTT
V: TRBV20-1
D: NA
J: TRBJ1-5
size: many

CDR3: CASSPLRGPSEGGYTF
DNA: TGTGCCAGCAGCCCACTTCGCGGACCTTCAGAGGGGGGCTACACCTTC
V: TRBV7-8
D: NA
J: TRBJ1-2
size: many

CDR3: CASSSDSNTGELFF
DNA: TGTGCCAGCAGCTCGGACTCCAACACCGGGGAGCTGTTTTTT
V: TRBV7-2
D: NA
J: TRBJ2-2
size: few

CDR3: CASSLVLGPSSGANVLTF
DNA: TGCGCCAGCAGCTTGGTCCTCGGTCCCAGCTCTGGGGCCAACGTCCTGACTTTC
V: TRBV5-1
D: NA
J: TRBJ2-6
size: large

CDR3: CASSMRGGDNEQFF
DNA: TGTGCCAGCAGCATGCGGGGCGGGGACAATGAGCAGTTCTTC
V: TRBV9
D: NA
J: TRBJ2-1
size: many

CDR3: CSARPGSDTQYF
DNA: TGCAGTGCTAGACCCGGGTCAGATACGCAGTATTTT
V: TRBV20-1
D: NA
J: TRBJ2-3
size: many

CDR3: CASSLLMDSYGTGELFF
DNA: TGTGCCAGCAGCTTGCTCATGGACTCCTACGGCACCGGGGAGCTGTTTTTT
V: TRBV7-9
D: NA
J: TRBJ2-2
size: medium-sized

CDR3: CASSPLLGTSGINTGELFF
DNA: TGTGCCAGCAGCCCCTTACTCGGGACTAGCGGGATTAACACCGGGGAGCTGTTTTTT
V: TRBV7-6
D: TRBD2
J: TRBJ2-2
size: medium-sized

CDR3: CASSLGQGGAGELFF
DNA: TGTGCCAGCAGCTTGGGACAGGGGGGCGCCGGGGAGCTGTTTTTT
V: TRBV5-8
D: TRBD1
J: TRBJ2-2
size: medium-sized

CDR3: CASSHGLVGETQYF
DNA: TGTGCCAGCAGCCACGGACTAGTAGGTGAGACCCAGTACTTC
V: TRBV3-1
D: TRBD2
J: TRBJ2-5
size: many

CDR3: CASSLLDSSIQETQYF
DNA: TGTGCCAGCAGTTTATTAGACAGTTCAATCCAAGAGACCCAGTACTTC
V: TRBV28
D: NA
J: TRBJ2-5
size: medium-sized

CDR3: CASSQGHLDEQYF
DNA: TGCGCCAGCAGCCAGGGACATCTTGACGAGCAGTACTTC
V: TRBV5-1
D: NA
J: TRBJ2-7
size: NA

CDR3: CSVIKGTYGYTF
DNA: TGCAGCGTTATCAAGGGGACCTATGGCTACACCTTC
V: TRBV29-1
D: NA
J: TRBJ1-2
size: many

CDR3: CASSESGIGSETQYF
DNA: TGCGCCAGCAGTGAGTCGGGGATTGGTTCCGAGACCCAGTACTTC
V: TRBV10-2
D: NA
J: TRBJ2-5
size: medium-sized

CDR3: CASSRTGTTNYGYTF
DNA: TGTGCCAGCAGCCGCACCGGGACAACTAACTATGGCTACACCTTC
V: TRBV3-1
D: NA
J: TRBJ1-2
size: many

CDR3: CASRRRASGAETQYF
DNA: TGTGCCAGCAGGCGAAGGGCTAGCGGGGCGGAGACCCAGTACTTC
V: TRBV2
D: TRBD2
J: TRBJ2-5
size: few

CDR3: CASMIRTFQETQYF
DNA: TGTGCCAGCATGATCCGGACATTCCAAGAGACCCAGTACTTC
V: TRBV5-5
D: NA
J: TRBJ2-5
size: medium-sized

CDR3: CASSYGSGETQYF
DNA: TGTGCCAGCAGTTACGGGAGTGGGGAGACCCAGTACTTC
V: TRBV6-6
D: NA
J: TRBJ2-5
size: medium-sized

CDR3: CASSQERVGTNYGYTF
DNA: TGTGCCAGCAGCCAAGAAAGAGTGGGGACTAACTATGGCTACACCTTC
V: TRBV4-2
D: NA
J: TRBJ1-2
size: once

CDR3: CASRTDRGGNYGYTF
DNA: TGTGCCAGCAGGACGGACAGGGGAGGAAACTATGGCTACACCTTC
V: TRBV6-2/TRBV6-3
D: TRBD1
J: TRBJ1-2
size: many

CDR3: CSARAGRSGGALETQYF
DNA: TGCAGTGCTAGAGCTGGTCGGAGCGGGGGGGCCTTAGAGACCCAGTACTTC
V: TRBV20-1
D: TRBD2
J: TRBJ2-5
size: many

CDR3: CASSPPGGRGTNTGELFF
DNA: TGTGCCAGCTCACCACCCGGAGGCAGGGGGACGAACACCGGGGAGCTGTTTTTT
V: TRBV18
D: TRBD1
J: TRBJ2-2
size: many

CDR3: CASSQLDMGFSGANVLTF
DNA: TGCGCCAGCAGCCAATTGGATATGGGTTTCTCTGGGGCCAACGTCCTGACTTTC
V: TRBV4-1
D: NA
J: TRBJ2-6
size: many

CDR3: CSASRGPSYGYTF
DNA: TGCAGTGCTTCCAGGGGGCCAAGCTATGGCTACACCTTC
V: TRBV20-1
D: TRBD1
J: TRBJ1-2
size: many

CDR3: CASTLGTAGSFGYTF
DNA: TGTGCCAGCACCCTAGGGACAGCGGGATCTTTTGGCTACACCTTC
V: TRBV6-5
D: TRBD1
J: TRBJ1-2
size: many

CDR3: CASSLLNTDTQYF
DNA: TGTGCCAGCAGCCTCTTAAACACAGATACGCAGTATTTT
V: TRBV7-3
D: NA
J: TRBJ2-3
size: many

CDR3: CASSPHASGYNEQFF
DNA: TGTGCCAGCAGCCCACACGCTAGCGGATACAATGAGCAGTTCTTC
V: TRBV9
D: TRBD2
J: TRBJ2-1
size: many

CDR3: CASSLTAENTEAFF
DNA: TGTGCCAGCAGTTTAACGGCAGAGAACACTGAAGCTTTCTTT
V: TRBV12-3/TRBV12-4
D: NA
J: TRBJ1-1
size: many

CDR3: CASGGTSGSNEQFF
DNA: TGTGCCAGCGGGGGGACTAGCGGATCCAATGAGCAGTTCTTC
V: TRBV2
D: TRBD2
J: TRBJ2-1
size: medium-sized

CDR3: CASRWGHNTGRPFYGYTF
DNA: TGTGCCAGCAGGTGGGGGCACAATACTGGCAGGCCTTTCTATGGCTACACCTTC
V: TRBV5-4
D: NA
J: TRBJ1-2
size: medium-sized

CDR3: CASSQTGTLNYGYTF
DNA: TGCGCCAGCAGCCAAACCGGGACCCTTAACTATGGCTACACCTTC
V: TRBV4-1
D: NA
J: TRBJ1-2
size: many

CDR3: CASGGSSSGANVLTF
DNA: TGTGCCAGCGGGGGAAGCAGCTCTGGGGCCAACGTCCTGACTTTC
V: TRBV28
D: NA
J: TRBJ2-6
size: medium-sized

CDR3: CASSQRGETQYF
DNA: TGTGCCAGCAGCCAACGGGGAGAGACCCAGTACTTC
V: TRBV3-1
D: NA
J: TRBJ2-5
size: many

CDR3: CAWSPGALQETQYF
DNA: TGTGCCTGGAGTCCAGGGGCCCTCCAAGAGACCCAGTACTTC
V: TRBV30
D: NA
J: TRBJ2-5
size: many

CDR3: CASSLGQGPYEQYF
DNA: TGTGCCAGCAGCTTGGGACAGGGACCTTACGAGCAGTACTTC
V: TRBV5-8
D: TRBD1
J: TRBJ2-7
size: NA

CDR3: CASSLLTGGEQYF
DNA: TGTGCCAGCAGCTTACTTACAGGGGGCGAGCAGTACTTC
V: TRBV7-3
D: TRBD1
J: TRBJ2-7
size: medium-sized

CDR3: CASRQGLDTEAFF
DNA: TGTGCCAGTCGTCAGGGTCTTGACACTGAAGCTTTCTTT
V: TRBV10-3
D: NA
J: TRBJ1-1
size: many

CDR3: CAGTEDRNTVYF
DNA: TGTGCCGGGACAGAAGACCGAAACACCGTATATTTT
V: TRBV6-6
D: TRBD1
J: TRBJ1-3
size: NA

CDR3: CASSVAQGISTDTQYF
DNA: TGTGCCAGCAGCGTCGCCCAGGGGATCAGCACAGATACGCAGTATTTT
V: TRBV9
D: NA
J: TRBJ2-3
size: many

CDR3: CASSQDGSSPLHF
DNA: TGCGCCAGCAGCCAAGATGGAAGTTCACCCCTCCACTTT
V: TRBV4-3
D: NA
J: TRBJ1-6
size: many